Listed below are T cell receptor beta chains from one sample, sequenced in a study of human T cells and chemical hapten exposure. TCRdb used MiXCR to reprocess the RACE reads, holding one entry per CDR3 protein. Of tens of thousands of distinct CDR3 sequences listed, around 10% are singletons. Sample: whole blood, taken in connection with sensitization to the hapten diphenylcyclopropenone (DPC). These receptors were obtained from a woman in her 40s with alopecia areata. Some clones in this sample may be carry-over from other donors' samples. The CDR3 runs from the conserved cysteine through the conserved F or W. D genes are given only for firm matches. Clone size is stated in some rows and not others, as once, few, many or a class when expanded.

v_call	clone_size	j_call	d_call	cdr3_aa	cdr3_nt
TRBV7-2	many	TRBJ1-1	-	CASSLPWDTEAFF	TGTGCCAGCAGCCTACCTTGGGACACTGAAGCTTTCTTT
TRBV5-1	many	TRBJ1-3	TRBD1	CASSPTGAGNTIYF	TGCGCCAGCAGCCCGACAGGGGCTGGAAACACCATATATTTT
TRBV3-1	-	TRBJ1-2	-	CASSQSGTLNYGYTF	TGTGCCAGCAGCCAGTCAGGCACTCTTAACTATGGCTACACCTTC
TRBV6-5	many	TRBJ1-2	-	CASSSAPRADYGYTF	TGTGCCAGCAGTTCCGCTCCCCGGGCTGACTATGGCTACACCTTC
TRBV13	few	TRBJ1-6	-	CASSSAGSNSPLHF	TGTGCCAGCAGCTCGGCAGGGAGTAATTCACCCCTCCACTTT
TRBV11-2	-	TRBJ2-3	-	CASSNYFPSTDTQYF	TGTGCCAGCAGTAACTACTTTCCTAGCACAGATACGCAGTATTTT
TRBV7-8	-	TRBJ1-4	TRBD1	CASSPGQGHEKLFF	TGTGCCAGCAGCCCCGGACAGGGTCATGAAAAACTGTTTTTT
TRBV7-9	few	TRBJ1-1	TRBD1	CASSSGTVGRDTEAFF	TGTGCCAGCAGCTCCGGGACAGTGGGGCGGGACACTGAAGCTTTCTTT
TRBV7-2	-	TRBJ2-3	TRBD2	CASSLEASGGASTDTQYF	TGTGCCAGCAGCTTAGAGGCTAGCGGGGGGGCTAGCACAGATACGCAGTATTTT
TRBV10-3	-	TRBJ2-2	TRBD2	CAIGTARTSGAGELFF	TGTGCCATCGGGACGGCCCGGACTAGCGGGGCCGGGGAGCTGTTTTTT